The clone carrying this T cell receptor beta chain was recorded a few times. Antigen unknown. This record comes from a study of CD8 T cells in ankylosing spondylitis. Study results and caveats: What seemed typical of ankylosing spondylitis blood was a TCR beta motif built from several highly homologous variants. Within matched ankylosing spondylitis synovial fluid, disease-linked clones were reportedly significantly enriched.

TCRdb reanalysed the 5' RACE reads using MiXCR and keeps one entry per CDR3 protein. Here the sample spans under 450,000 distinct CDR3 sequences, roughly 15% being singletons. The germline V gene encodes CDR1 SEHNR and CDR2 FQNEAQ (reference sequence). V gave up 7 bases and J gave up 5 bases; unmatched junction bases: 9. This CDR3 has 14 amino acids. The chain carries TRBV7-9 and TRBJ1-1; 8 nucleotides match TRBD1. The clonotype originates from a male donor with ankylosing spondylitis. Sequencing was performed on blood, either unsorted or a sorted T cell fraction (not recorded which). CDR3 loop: CASNPQGGNTEAFF. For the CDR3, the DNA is TGTGCCAGCAATCCACAGGGGGGGAATACTGAAGCTTTCTTT.